This T cell receptor (beta chain) was sequenced in a study of blood T cells in healthy people across ages. Germline V gene lookup returns CDR1 SGHVS and CDR2 FQNEAQ. The CDR3 consists of 16 residues. Trimming took off 4 bases at V and 1 base at J, with 14 bases between the two ends. With a J-beta primer mix and a sample-barcoded 5' primer, a second PCR ran about 6 to 11 cycles. TCRdb reprocessed the 5' RACE reads via MiXCR and lists one record per CDR3 protein. Among roughly 2 million distinct CDR3 sequences listed, about 50% were seen once. This receptor was obtained from a woman aged 40 to 50 in good health. The specimen sequenced was blood. The chain links TRBV7-8 to TRBJ2-1; D is perhaps TRBD2 (6 bases). CDR3 DNA sequence: TGTGCCAGCAGCTCCGCCGCCGGGGGTTCCTACAATGAGCAGTTCTTC. It specifies CASSSAAGGSYNEQFF. Full variable domain (missing parts from reference TRBV7-8 and TRBJ2-1): GAGVSQSPRYKVAKRGQDVALRCDPISGHVSLFWYQQALGQGPEFLTYFQNEAQLDKSGLPSDRFFAERPEGSVSTLKIQRTQQEDSAVYLCASSSAAGGSYNEQFFGPGTRLTVL.